A single sample is the source of the 17 T cell receptor beta chains below, sequenced in a study of cytomegalovirus exposure and HLA in healthy donors. Amplification used 60 Vbeta primers and 13 Jbeta primers. Using immunoSEQ multiplex PCR, the repertoire was profiled, and TCRdb retains in-frame clones only, with some absent. The data contain some 140,000 clones, roughly 80% of them singletons. The source material was PBMCs. The receptors come from a woman aged 40 to 55 in good health and CMV-seronegative.

The chain uses TRBV6-5 and TRBJ2-7; 11 bases line up with TRBD1. Germline loops: CDR1 MNHEY, CDR2 SVGAGI. The CDR3 is 16 amino acids. The V gene end was trimmed by 2 bases and the J gene end by 2 bases; junction bases not matched to a gene: 5. In DNA, the CDR3 is TGTGCCAGCAGTTACGGGGGGACAGGGGGGGCCTACGAGCAGTACTTC. Protein: CASSYGGTGGAYEQYF.

The chain is built from TRBV4-1 and TRBJ1-2; weak D call: TRBD1 (5 bases). The CDR3 runs 15 residues. Germline V gives CDR1 MGHRA, CDR2 YSYEKL. V lost 1 base, J lost 8 bases, and 17 bases lay in between. The chain's CDR3 is CASSQGRAPAQGYTF. In DNA, the CDR3 is TGCGCCAGCAGCCAAGGCAGGGCTCCCGCTCAGGGCTACACCTTC.

V and J are TRBV5-1 and TRBJ2-1; the match to TRBD2 covers 8 bases. CDR1 is SGHRS, CDR2 YFSETQ, per germline. This CDR3 is built from 17 residues. Trimming removed 0 bases from V and 2 bases from J; junction bases left unmatched: 7. The CDR3 nucleotides are TGCGCCAGCAGCTTGGAACCAGCGGGAGTAGCCTACAATGAGCAGTTCTTC. Its protein is CASSLEPAGVAYNEQFF.

This clone was seen just once. This chain links TRBV7-2 with TRBJ2-3; no clear D. V was cut by 5 bases and J by 0 bases, with 9 bases left in between. The CDR3 is 14 amino acids. Germline loops: CDR1 SGHTA, CDR2 FQGNSA. The CDR3: CASSPTESTDTQYF. CDR3 DNA sequence: TGTGCCAGCAGCCCAACTGAGAGCACAGATACGCAGTATTTT.

The table lists this clone with a count of one. This chain joins TRBV29-1 and TRBJ1-5; 7 positions match TRBD1. The length of the CDR3 is 11 residues. With 4 bases clipped from V and 6 bases from J, the junction kept 0 bases outside the gene matches. Germline CDR1 reads SQVTM; CDR2 reads ANQGSEA. CDR3 sequence reads: CSVGDSQPQHF. Here the CDR3 DNA reads TGCAGCGTTGGGGACAGTCAGCCCCAGCATTTT. Supplemented by reference TRBV29-1 and TRBJ1-5, the full variable domain reads SAVISQKPSRDICQRGTSLTIQCQVDSQVTMMFWYRQQPGQSLTLIATANQGSEATYESGFVIDKFPISRPNLTFSTLTVSNMSPEDSSIYLCSVGDSQPQHFGDGTRLSIL.

The genes are TRBV19 and TRBJ2-7; 7 positions agree with TRBD1. This CDR3 has 15 residues. V lost 5 bases to trimming and J lost 2 bases; unmatched junction nucleotides: 9. CDR1 and CDR2 from the germline V gene are LNHDA and SQIVND (reference sequence). CDR3 residues: CASSAPTGRAYEQYF. Here the CDR3 DNA reads TGTGCCAGTAGTGCCCCGACAGGGAGAGCCTACGAGCAGTACTTC.

This clone has more than one count but fewer than ten. This chain uses TRBV10-1 with TRBJ2-3; 12 positions agree with TRBD2. This CDR3 is 16 amino acids long. The trim removed 6 bases at V and 0 bases at J, leaving 4 bases unmatched. The germline V gene encodes CDR1 WNHNN and CDR2 SYGVQD (reference sequence). CDR3 region: CASSPSGRGSTDTQYF. In DNA form, the CDR3 reads TGCGCCAGCAGCCCTAGCGGGAGGGGGAGCACAGATACGCAGTATTTT.

The rearrangement joins TRBV5-1 to TRBJ1-2, with 7 bases aligning to TRBD1. Germline loops: CDR1 SGHRS, CDR2 YFSETQ. The trim removed 4 bases at V and 4 bases at J, leaving 7 bases unmatched. This CDR3 is 14 amino acids long. CDR3 sequence: CASSGDSILYGYTF. CDR3 coding DNA: TGCGCCAGCAGCGGGGACAGTATCCTCTATGGCTACACCTTC.

This clone was seen only once. V usage is TRBV6-5 and J usage is TRBJ2-4; 12 bases fit TRBD1. The length of the CDR3 is 15 residues. Losses at the gene ends were 6 bases for V and 5 bases for J; bases not matched to a gene: 5. CDR1 is MNHEY and CDR2 is SVGAGI in the germline V gene. This chain's CDR3 is CASRRDRGLQNIQYF. The CDR3 DNA sequence: TGTGCCAGCAGAAGGGACAGGGGGCTCCAAAACATTCAGTACTTC.

This rearrangement joins TRBV2 to TRBJ1-1; D is unresolved. Germline CDR1 and CDR2: SNHLY and FYNNEI. This CDR3 is 15 amino acids long. V was shortened by 3 bases and J by 0 bases, with 11 bases between the two germline ends. The CDR3 region is CASSDKGRLNTEAFF. The CDR3 coding sequence is TGTGCCAGCAGTGACAAAGGGAGATTGAACACTGAAGCTTTCTTT.

The chain has TRBV6-6 and TRBJ1-2; D gene uncertain. The germline V gene has CDR1 MNHNY and CDR2 SVGAGI (reference sequence). The V end lost 5 bases, the J end lost 3 bases, and 16 bases lay between the germline ends. The CDR3 sequence is 15 residues long. CDR3 loop: CASSRDIVRHYGYTF. CDR3 nucleotides: TGTGCCAGCAGTCGCGACATTGTCCGTCACTATGGCTACACCTTC.

This clone was found a few times. The chain uses TRBV2 and TRBJ2-3, with 9 bases identical to TRBD2. The germline V gene encodes CDR1 SNHLY and CDR2 FYNNEI. The CDR3 extends over 15 amino acids. Trimming at V came to 11 bases and at J to 5 bases, leaving 14 bases not matched to a gene. This CDR3 is CAGSVLAGKIDTQYF. CDR3 in DNA: TGTGCCGGGTCTGTTCTAGCGGGGAAAATAGATACGCAGTATTTT.

The chain couples TRBV5-1 to TRBJ2-7; D ambiguous. CDR1 is SGHRS, CDR2 YFSETQ, per germline. CDR3 length equals 14 residues. V shed 1 base and J shed 4 bases, with 12 bases lying between them. The CDR3 DNA follows: TGCGCCAGCAGCTTGAGCCCCGGTGAATACGAGCAGTACTTC. Its protein product is CASSLSPGEYEQYF. Full variable domain (missing parts from reference TRBV5-1 and TRBJ2-7): KAGVTQTPRYLIKTRGQQVTLSCSPISGHRSVSWYQQTPGQGLQFLFEYFSETQRNKGNFPGRFSGRQFSNSRSEMNVSTLELGDSALYLCASSLSPGEYEQYFGPGTRLTVT.

The chain joins TRBV7-2 to TRBJ2-7; perhaps TRBD2 as D (6 bases). The CDR3 covers 13 residues. The V gene lost 3 bases and the J gene lost 3 bases, with 9 bases spanning the gap. Germline CDR1 and CDR2: SGHTA and FQGNSA. The CDR3 region is CASSFGSLYEQYF. CDR3 sequence (DNA): TGTGCCAGCAGCTTCGGGAGCCTCTACGAGCAGTACTTC. Variable domain in full (rest from reference TRBV7-2 and TRBJ2-7): GAGVSQSPSNKVTEKGKDVELRCDPISGHTALYWYRQSLGQGLEFLIYFQGNSAPDKSGLPSDRFSAERTGGSVSTLTIQRTQQEDSAVYLCASSFGSLYEQYFGPGTRLTVT.

The table lists this clone with a few counts. The rearrangement uses TRBV19 and TRBJ1-3; 7 bases match TRBD1. Looked up from germline, CDR1 is LNHDA and CDR2 is SQIVND (reference sequence). The CDR3 consists of 17 residues. With V trimmed by 3 bases and J by 1 base, 9 bases remained unmatched. CDR3 sequence reads: CASSIPEAQGSGNTIYF. As DNA, the CDR3 is TGTGCCAGTAGTATTCCAGAAGCACAGGGGTCTGGAAACACCATATATTTT.

The gene calls are TRBV5-6 and TRBJ1-5, with D hard to call. The CDR3 is made up of 16 amino acids. Germline CDR1 is SGHDT and CDR2 is YYEEEE. Trimming removed 1 base from V and 2 bases from J, with 13 bases in between. The DNA for the CDR3 is TGTGCCAGCAGCTTGAACGCGGGGATGGGCAATCAGCCCCAGCATTTT. It specifies CASSLNAGMGNQPQHF. The whole variable domain, filled in from reference TRBV5-6 and TRBJ1-5, reads DAGVTQSPTHLIKTRGQQVTLRCSPKSGHDTVSWYQQALGQGPQFIFQYYEEEERQRGNFPDRFSGHQFPNYSSELNVNALLLGDSALYLCASSLNAGMGNQPQHFGDGTRLSIL.

The V and J genes are TRBV10-2 and TRBJ1-1; maybe TRBD1 (6 bases). With 5 bases removed from V and 1 base from J, the gap between germline ends came to 11 bases. The CDR3 loop spans 14 amino acids. From germline, CDR1 is WSHSY and CDR2 SAAADI. The CDR3 DNA sequence: TGCGCCAGCAGTCAAAGGACAGAGAACACTGAAGCTTTCTTT. Its protein is CASSQRTENTEAFF.